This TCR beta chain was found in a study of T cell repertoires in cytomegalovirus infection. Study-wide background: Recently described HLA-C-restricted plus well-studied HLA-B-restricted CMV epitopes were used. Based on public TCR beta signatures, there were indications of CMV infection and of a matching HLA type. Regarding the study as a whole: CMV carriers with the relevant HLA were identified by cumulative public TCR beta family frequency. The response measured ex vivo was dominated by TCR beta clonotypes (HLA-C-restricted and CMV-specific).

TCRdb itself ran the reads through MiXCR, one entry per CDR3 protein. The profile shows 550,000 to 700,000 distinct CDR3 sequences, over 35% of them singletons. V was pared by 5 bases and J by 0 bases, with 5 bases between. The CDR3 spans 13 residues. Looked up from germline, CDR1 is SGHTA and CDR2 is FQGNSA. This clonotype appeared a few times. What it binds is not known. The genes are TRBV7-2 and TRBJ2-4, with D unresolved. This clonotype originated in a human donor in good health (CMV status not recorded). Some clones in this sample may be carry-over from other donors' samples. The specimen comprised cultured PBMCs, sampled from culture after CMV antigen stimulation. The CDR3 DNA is TGTGCCAGCAGCCAACTAGCCAAAAACATTCAGTACTTC. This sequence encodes CASSQLAKNIQYF.